The 12 T cell receptor beta chains given below trace back to one sample, sequenced in a study of T cells in Graves' hyperthyroidism and ophthalmopathy. The source material, RNA transcripts, was used to amplify TCR beta CDR3 regions. First-round RT-PCR of the TCR CDR3 relied on the HTBI primer set. MiXCR, run by TCRdb on the multiplex PCR reads, gives a single entry per CDR3 protein. The table lists nearly 250,000 distinct CDR3 sequences, almost 25% of them singletons. The sequenced sample was blood. These receptors came from a woman aged 40 to 49 with Graves' ophthalmopathy.

This clonotype was seen repeatedly, ten times or more. This rearrangement joins TRBV19 to TRBJ1-1, with D hard to call. The CDR3 has 15 amino acids. V was pared by 3 bases and J by 5 bases, with 16 bases between. In germline, CDR1 is LNHDA, CDR2 SQIVND (reference sequence). The CDR3 reads CASSIGGAMGTEAFF. CDR3 nucleotides: TGTGCCAGTAGTATTGGTGGAGCGATGGGGACTGAAGCTTTCTTT.

This clonotype was seen repeatedly, ten times or more. Written as DNA, the CDR3 is TGTGCCAGCAGCAAGACTCGGACAGGAGGGAACACTGAAGCTTTCTTT. Its protein product is CASSKTRTGGNTEAFF. The chain links TRBV12-3 or TRBV12-4 to TRBJ1-1, with 7 positions matching TRBD1. V shed 6 bases and J 1 base; nucleotides not matched to a gene: 11. CDR3 length equals 16 residues.

Many counts were recorded for this clonotype. V and J are TRBV20-1 and TRBJ2-7; D is undetermined. Trimming took 1 base from V and 2 from J, leaving 9 bases between them. Per germline, CDR1 DFQATT and CDR2 SNEGSKA (reference sequence). The CDR3 consists of 13 residues. CDR3 loop: CSARVVKTYEQYF. CDR3 bases: TGCAGTGCTAGAGTGGTCAAGACCTACGAGCAGTACTTC.

This clonotype was counted at least ten times. The chain links TRBV10-3 to TRBJ1-1; D unresolved. The V gene lost 11 bases and the J gene lost 1 base, with 20 bases spanning the gap. Germline V gene sequence: CDR1 ENHRY, CDR2 SYGVKD. The CDR3 is 15 amino acids. CDR3 residues: CAAISPGEENTEAFF. In nucleotides, the CDR3 is TGTGCCGCCATATCCCCCGGGGAAGAGAACACTGAAGCTTTCTTT.

In this sample, this clonotype turned up many times. J is TRBJ2-4 and V is TRBV6-1; 12 positions agree with TRBD1. The CDR3 totals 14 residues. Germline-derived CDR1 and CDR2 are MNHNS and SASEGT. Trimming removed 11 bases from V and 4 bases from J; junction bases left unmatched: 6. CDR3 sequence (DNA): TGTGCCGCTGGGACAGGGGGCCCAAAAAACATTCAGTACTTC. It encodes CAAGTGGPKNIQYF.

The sample holds many counts of this clonotype. The V call is TRBV7-3, the J call TRBJ1-2; D is uncertain. The CDR3 is 13 residues long. Trimming removed 4 bases from V and 8 bases from J, with 14 bases in between. Looked up from germline, CDR1 is SGHTA and CDR2 is FQGTGA. The CDR3 nucleotides are TGTGCCAGCAGCTCGTTAGGAGGGCTCGGCTACACCTTC. Translated: CASSSLGGLGYTF.

There are many counts of this clonotype. The chain has TRBV12-3 or TRBV12-4 and TRBJ2-4; 7 bases fit TRBD1. This CDR3 comprises 13 residues. V lost 5 bases and J lost 5; bases outside the gene matches: 3. CDR3 nucleotide sequence: TGTGCCAGCAGTCGGGACAGTGAAAACATTCAGTACTTC. Amino acid sequence: CASSRDSENIQYF.

This clonotype was detected many times. The chain has TRBV30 and TRBJ2-4; 7 bases line up with TRBD1. The trim removed 4 bases at V and 8 bases at J, leaving 5 bases unmatched. Germline CDR1 and CDR2: GTSNPN and SVGIG (reference sequence). This CDR3 comprises 12 residues. The CDR3 protein is CAWKTQGDIQYF. The CDR3 DNA reads TGTGCCTGGAAGACCCAGGGGGACATTCAGTACTTC.

This clonotype was counted many times. V and J are TRBV7-9 and TRBJ2-2, with TRBD2 matching over 8 bases. Germline CDR1 is SEHNR and CDR2 is FQNEAQ (reference sequence). J was trimmed by 7 bases and V by 5 bases; bases with no gene match: 6. This CDR3 is built from 14 residues. The DNA for the CDR3 is TGTGCCAGCAGCCAAAGCGGGAGCGACGGGGAGCTGTTTTTT. Translation gives CASSQSGSDGELFF.

This clonotype was recorded many times. The chain couples TRBV15 to TRBJ2-2, with 8 bases identical to TRBD2. This CDR3 comprises 16 residues. The germline V gene has CDR1 LNHNV and CDR2 YYDKDF (reference sequence). Trimming at V came to 0 bases and at J to 5 bases, leaving 5 bases not matched to a gene. CDR3: CATSRETTSVTGELFF. CDR3 DNA: TGTGCCACCAGCAGAGAGACGACTAGCGTTACCGGGGAGCTGTTTTTT.

This clonotype was seen ten or more times. This rearrangement joins TRBV7-3 to TRBJ2-7; TRBD2 aligns across 12 bases. CDR1 is SGHTA and CDR2 is FQGTGA in the germline V gene. CDR3 length: 15 residues. Trimming cost V 5 bases and J 7 bases; bases outside gene matches: 9. The CDR3, as DNA: TGTGCCAGCAGCCCGTCCCCCGGGACTAGCGGGGAGCAGTACTTC. It encodes CASSPSPGTSGEQYF.

This chain uses TRBV5-6 with TRBJ2-7, with D unresolved. The V gene lost 2 bases and the J gene lost 4 bases, with 10 bases spanning the gap. The CDR3 loop spans 13 amino acids. In germline, CDR1 is SGHDT, CDR2 YYEEEE. The CDR3 spells CASSLTVEYEQYF. For the CDR3, the DNA is TGTGCCAGCAGCTTAACAGTAGAATACGAGCAGTACTTC.